A selection of T cell receptor beta chains follows, all from one sample in a study of cytomegalovirus exposure and HLA in healthy donors. Here immunoSEQ multiplex PCR was the method, and the copy in TCRdb shows in-frame clones only, minus some. The sample consists of 200,000 to 250,000 clones, approximately 82% of them appearing once. The sequencing input was PBMCs. Source of these receptors: a man between 18 and 29 years old in good health and CMV-seronegative. Both conserved end residues are part of each CDR3. A D gene is named only where the DNA matches it firmly. Clone size is given for some rows only: seen once, a few or many times, or a class if the clone is expanded.

few	15	TRBV4-1	TRBD1	TRBJ1-5	CASSQATGAGQPQHF	TGCGCCAGCAGCCAAGCTACAGGGGCCGGCCAGCCCCAGCATTTT
.	13	TRBV11-3	.	TRBJ2-1	CASSFRTDNEQFF	TGTGCCAGCAGCTTCCGGACAGATAATGAGCAGTTCTTC
once	14	TRBV5-1	.	TRBJ2-3	CASSFSNGADTQYF	TGCGCCAGCAGCTTCTCAAACGGGGCAGATACGCAGTATTTT
.	13	TRBV6-1	TRBD1	TRBJ2-3	CASSEATGTTQYF	TGTGCCAGCAGTGAAGCGACAGGGACTACGCAGTATTTT
.	12	TRBV5-1	.	TRBJ2-2	CASSLGEGALFF	TGCGCCAGCAGCTTAGGAGAAGGTGCGCTGTTTTTT
.	14	TRBV30	.	TRBJ1-5	CAWSDGRVGQPQHF	TGTGCCTGGAGTGACGGCAGGGTCGGTCAGCCCCAGCATTTT
.	15	TRBV2	TRBD2	TRBJ2-3	CASRLGLAGADTQYF	TGTGCCAGCAGACTCGGACTAGCGGGGGCAGATACGCAGTATTTT
.	18	TRBV5-1	TRBD2	TRBJ2-1	CASSLVLAGGTSYNEQFF	TGCGCCAGCAGCTTGGTATTGGCGGGAGGGACATCCTACAATGAGCAGTTCTTC
.	15	TRBV6-1	TRBD1	TRBJ1-2	CATDSPGQGKYGYTF	TGTGCCACCGACTCCCCGGGACAGGGCAAGTATGGCTACACCTTC
few	15	TRBV28	TRBD2	TRBJ2-1	CASSTKREVINEQFF	TGTGCCAGCAGCACAAAGCGGGAGGTAATCAATGAGCAGTTCTTC
.	15	TRBV4-1	TRBD2	TRBJ2-7	CASSPGLANDNEQYF	TGCGCCAGCAGCCCGGGACTAGCTAACGATAACGAGCAGTACTTC
.	15	TRBV5-1	.	TRBJ2-7	CASSLGPRSSYEQYF	TGCGCCAGCAGCCTGGGACCGCGGAGCTCCTACGAGCAGTACTTC
.	14	TRBV9	TRBD1	TRBJ2-7	CASSRDRVRHEQYF	TGTGCCAGCAGCCGAGACAGGGTCCGGCACGAGCAGTACTTC
.	12	TRBV12-5	TRBD1	TRBJ1-1	CASGLGQGEAFF	TGTGCTAGTGGTTTAGGACAGGGGGAAGCTTTCTTT
.	18	TRBV5-1	TRBD2	TRBJ2-1	CASSLVPTGGVGYNEQFF	TGCGCCAGCAGCTTGGTTCCCACGGGAGGAGTTGGGTACAATGAGCAGTTCTTC
.	13	TRBV7-9	.	TRBJ2-3	CASIGHITDTQYF	TGTGCCAGCATCGGACACATCACAGATACGCAGTATTTT
.	18	TRBV5-1	.	TRBJ2-7	CASSLVFLESGQPYEQYF	TGCGCCAGCAGCTTGGTGTTTTTGGAATCCGGACAGCCATACGAGCAGTACTTC
once	17	TRBV13	.	TRBJ2-5	CASSSRTDSPYQETQYF	TGTGCCAGCAGCTCCCGAACCGACAGCCCGTACCAAGAGACCCAGTACTTC
.	15	TRBV30	TRBD1	TRBJ1-5	CAWSVQGRGNQPQHF	TGTGCCTGGAGTGTACAGGGGCGGGGCAATCAGCCCCAGCATTTT
.	15	TRBV4-1	.	TRBJ1-2	CASSQVSPSNYGYTF	TGCGCCAGCAGCCAAGTGTCTCCCAGTAACTATGGCTACACCTTC
.	13	TRBV2	.	TRBJ2-7	CATAGQISYEQYF	TGTGCCACCGCGGGACAGATCTCCTACGAGCAGTACTTC
.	16	TRBV5-4	TRBD1	TRBJ1-1	CASRPGTGGPNTEAFF	TGTGCCAGCAGACCAGGGACAGGGGGACCTAACACTGAAGCTTTCTTT
.	15	TRBV7-9	.	TRBJ1-1	CASSFNRASSTEAFF	TGTGCCAGCAGCTTTAACAGGGCATCGAGCACTGAAGCTTTCTTT
.	13	TRBV10-3	TRBD1	TRBJ2-7	CAIRGQGFHEQYF	TGTGCCATCAGAGGACAGGGGTTCCACGAGCAGTACTTC
.	15	TRBV28	TRBD1	TRBJ1-5	CASSAGTGVGQPQHF	TGTGCCAGCAGTGCAGGGACAGGGGTTGGGCAGCCCCAGCATTTT
.	14	TRBV6-6	.	TRBJ2-2	CASSLSGNTGELFF	TGTGCCAGCAGCCTGAGCGGGAACACCGGGGAGCTGTTTTTT
.	13	TRBV29-1	.	TRBJ2-7	CSVAQRVSYEQYF	TGCAGCGTTGCTCAGCGGGTGTCCTACGAGCAGTACTTC
.	12	TRBV7-8	TRBD1	TRBJ2-1	CASSNGQGQQFF	TGTGCCAGCAGCAACGGACAGGGCCAGCAGTTCTTC
.	15	TRBV6-5	TRBD2	TRBJ2-1	CASYSGVGAYNEQFF	TGTGCCAGTTATAGCGGGGTTGGGGCCTACAATGAGCAGTTCTTC
.	19	TRBV4-1	TRBD2	TRBJ2-1	CASSQSELRGGRFYNEQFF	TGCGCCAGCAGCCAATCAGAGCTCCGAGGCGGGAGATTCTACAATGAGCAGTTCTTC
.	14	TRBV28	.	TRBJ1-3	CASTKAGSGNTIYF	TGTGCCAGCACCAAAGCCGGCTCTGGAAACACCATATATTTT
.	16	TRBV5-4	.	TRBJ1-4	CASSPGDGGTNEKLFF	TGTGCCAGCAGCCCGGGGGATGGGGGTACTAATGAAAAACTGTTTTTT
.	17	TRBV6-1	TRBD2	TRBJ2-1	CASSETSGRRSYNEQFF	TGTGCCAGCAGTGAAACTAGCGGGAGGAGGTCCTACAATGAGCAGTTCTTC
once	15	TRBV4-1	TRBD2	TRBJ2-1	CASSPTSGSYNEQFF	TGCGCCAGCAGCCCGACTAGCGGCTCCTACAATGAGCAGTTCTTC
.	15	TRBV27	TRBD2	TRBJ2-1	CASRYLSGSGGEQFF	TGTGCCAGCAGGTACCTTAGCGGGAGCGGGGGGGAGCAGTTCTTC
.	15	TRBV9	TRBD1	TRBJ1-2	CASSVGEGANYGYTF	TGTGCCAGCAGCGTAGGAGAGGGGGCCAACTATGGCTACACCTTC
.	14	TRBV6-1	TRBD1	TRBJ1-3	CASLDRVSGNTIYF	TGTGCCAGCCTGGACAGGGTATCTGGAAACACCATATATTTT
.	15	TRBV11-2	.	TRBJ2-1	CASKIWAQENNEQFF	TGTGCCAGCAAAATCTGGGCACAAGAGAACAATGAGCAGTTCTTC
.	14	TRBV7-3	.	TRBJ1-1	CASSLNSGSAEAFF	TGTGCCAGCAGCTTAAATTCGGGTTCGGCTGAAGCTTTCTTT
.	14	TRBV5-1	.	TRBJ2-3	CASSRTGSTDTQYF	TGCGCCAGCAGCAGAACGGGGAGCACAGATACGCAGTATTTT
.	15	TRBV7-8	.	TRBJ2-2	CASSPGLIFTGELFF	TGTGCCAGCAGCCCCGGACTCATCTTCACCGGGGAGCTGTTTTTT
.	13	TRBV2	.	TRBJ2-7	CASKLANPYEQYF	TGTGCCAGCAAACTAGCCAACCCTTACGAGCAGTACTTC
.	13	TRBV28	.	TRBJ2-7	CASNPTPSYEQYF	TGTGCCAGCAATCCGACACCATCCTACGAGCAGTACTTC
.	15	TRBV19	.	TRBJ1-1	CASSIVSGEVGEAFF	TGTGCCAGTAGTATAGTTTCCGGGGAAGTGGGTGAAGCTTTCTTT
.	15	TRBV6-1	TRBD2	TRBJ2-5	CASSPRTSGQETQYF	TGTGCCAGCAGTCCACGGACTAGCGGACAAGAGACCCAGTACTTC
.	14	TRBV2	TRBD1	TRBJ2-5	CASSSSRQGETQYF	TGTGCCAGCAGTTCTTCTAGACAGGGAGAGACCCAGTACTTC
.	13	TRBV15	.	TRBJ2-3	CATSLAGTDTQYF	TGTGCCACCAGCCTAGCCGGCACAGATACGCAGTATTTT
few	16	TRBV28	TRBD2	TRBJ2-7	CASSLRLAGDRDEQYF	TGTGCCAGCAGTTTACGTCTAGCGGGAGATCGGGACGAGCAGTACTTC
.	14	TRBV7-2	.	TRBJ2-2	CASSQDSNTGELFF	TGTGCCAGCAGCCAAGACTCGAACACCGGGGAGCTGTTTTTT
.	13	TRBV4-2	.	TRBJ1-5	CASSQDGNQPQHF	TGTGCCAGCAGCCAAGACGGCAATCAGCCCCAGCATTTT
once	17	TRBV5-1	TRBD2	TRBJ2-1	CASSPGLAGRGHNEQFF	TGCGCCAGCAGCCCCGGACTAGCGGGAAGGGGTCACAATGAGCAGTTCTTC
.	14	TRBV9	.	TRBJ2-1	CASSPHEAYNEQFF	TGTGCCAGCAGCCCCCATGAGGCCTACAATGAGCAGTTCTTC
.	11	TRBV11-2	.	TRBJ2-5	CASSPQETQYF	TGTGCCAGCAGCCCCCAGGAGACCCAGTACTTC
.	18	TRBV13	TRBD2	TRBJ2-3	CASSFRPKIGRGADTQYF	TGTGCCAGCAGCTTCCGCCCCAAGATCGGGCGGGGGGCAGATACGCAGTATTTT
.	15	TRBV7-7	TRBD2	TRBJ2-5	CASSRLAGGQETQYF	TGTGCTAGCAGCAGACTAGCGGGAGGGCAAGAGACCCAGTACTTC
.	14	TRBV15	.	TRBJ2-7	CATSRGGVMNEQYF	TGTGCCACCAGCAGAGGGGGGGTTATGAACGAGCAGTACTTC
.	15	TRBV5-4	TRBD2	TRBJ2-3	CASSSPGGGTDTQYF	TGTGCCAGCAGCTCACCGGGAGGCGGCACAGATACGCAGTATTTT
.	16	TRBV28	.	TRBJ1-1	CASSPWGGPRDTEAFF	TGTGCCAGCAGCCCTTGGGGGGGCCCGAGGGACACTGAAGCTTTCTTT